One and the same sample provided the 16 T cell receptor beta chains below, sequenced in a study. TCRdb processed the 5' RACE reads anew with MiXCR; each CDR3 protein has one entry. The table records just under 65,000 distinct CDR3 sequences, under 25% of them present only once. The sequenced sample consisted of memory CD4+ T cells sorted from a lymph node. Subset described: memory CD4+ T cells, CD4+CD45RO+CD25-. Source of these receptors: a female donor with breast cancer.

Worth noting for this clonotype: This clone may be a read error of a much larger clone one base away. The DNA for the CDR3 is TGTGCCACCCTGACAGCTAATGGCTGCACCTTC. Translation gives CATLTANGCTF. This chain links TRBV6-5 with TRBJ1-2; D possibly corresponds to TRBD1 (5 bases). CDR3 length: 11 amino acids. Looked up from germline, CDR1 is MNHEY and CDR2 is SVGAGI.

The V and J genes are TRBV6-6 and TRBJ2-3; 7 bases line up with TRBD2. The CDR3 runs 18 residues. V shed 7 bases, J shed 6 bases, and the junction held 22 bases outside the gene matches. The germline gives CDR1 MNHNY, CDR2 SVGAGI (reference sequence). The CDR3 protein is CASNPAGPSGVKGDTQYF. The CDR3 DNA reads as TGTGCCAGCAATCCCGCCGGGCCTAGCGGTGTAAAGGGGGATACGCAGTATTTT.

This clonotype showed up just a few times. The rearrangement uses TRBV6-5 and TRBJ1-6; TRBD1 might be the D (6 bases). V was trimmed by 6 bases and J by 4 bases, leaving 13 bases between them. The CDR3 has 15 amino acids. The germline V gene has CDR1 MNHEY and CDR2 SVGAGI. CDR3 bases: TGTGCCAGCAGGGGCCGGACAGCTTATAATTCACCCCTCCACTTT. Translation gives CASRGRTAYNSPLHF.

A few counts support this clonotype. CDR3 bases: TGTGCCAGCAGCTCAAGACCGATACAGGAATCCTACGAGCAGTACTTC. It translates to CASSSRPIQESYEQYF. This chain connects TRBV7-3 to TRBJ2-7; TRBD1 might be the D (5 bases). From germline, CDR1 is SGHTA and CDR2 FQGTGA. This CDR3 region has 16 residues. Trimming took off 4 bases at V and 1 base at J, with 17 bases between the two ends.

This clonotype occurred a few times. CDR3 region: CASSLAGGLAGSYEQYF. The DNA for the CDR3 is TGTGCCAGCAGCTTAGCGGGAGGACTAGCGGGGTCCTACGAGCAGTACTTC. The chain links TRBV7-9 to TRBJ2-7; 12 nucleotides line up with TRBD2. CDR3 size: 17 residues. V shed 0 bases, J shed 1 base, and the junction held 4 bases outside the gene matches. Germline-derived CDR1 and CDR2 are SEHNR and FQNEAQ (reference sequence).

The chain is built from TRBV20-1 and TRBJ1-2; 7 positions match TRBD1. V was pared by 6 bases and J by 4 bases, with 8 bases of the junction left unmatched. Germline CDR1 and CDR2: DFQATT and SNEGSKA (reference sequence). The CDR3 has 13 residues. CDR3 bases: TGCAGTGCCAATGGGGGACAGACCTATGGCTACACCTTC. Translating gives CSANGGQTYGYTF.

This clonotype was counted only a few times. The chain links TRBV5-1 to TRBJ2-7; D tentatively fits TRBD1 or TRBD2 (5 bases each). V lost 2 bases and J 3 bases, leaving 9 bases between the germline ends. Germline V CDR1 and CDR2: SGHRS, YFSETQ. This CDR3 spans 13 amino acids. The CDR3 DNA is TGCGCCAGCAGCTTTGAGGGGAACTACGAGCAGTACTTC. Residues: CASSFEGNYEQYF.

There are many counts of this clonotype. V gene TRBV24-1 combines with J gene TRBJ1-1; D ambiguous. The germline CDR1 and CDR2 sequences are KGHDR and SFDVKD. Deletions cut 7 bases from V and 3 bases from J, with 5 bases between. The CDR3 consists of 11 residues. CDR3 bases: TGTGCCACCAGAAGACACACTGAAGCTTTCTTT. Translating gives CATRRHTEAFF.

CDR3 sequence: CASSYTEPYTEAFF. The CDR3 DNA reads as TGTGCCAGCAGTTACACCGAGCCGTACACTGAAGCTTTCTTT. This sequence joins TRBV6-6 and TRBJ1-1, with D uncertain. Trimming removed 2 bases at V and 3 bases at J, with 10 bases between. This CDR3 contains 14 residues. In germline, CDR1 is MNHNY, CDR2 SVGAGI (reference sequence).

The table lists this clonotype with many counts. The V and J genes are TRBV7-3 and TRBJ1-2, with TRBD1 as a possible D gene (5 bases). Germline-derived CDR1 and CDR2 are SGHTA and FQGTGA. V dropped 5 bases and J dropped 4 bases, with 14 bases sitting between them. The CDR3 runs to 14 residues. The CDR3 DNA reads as TGTGCCAGCAGCGAACAGCCGGGACTCTATGGCTACACCTTC. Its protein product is CASSEQPGLYGYTF.

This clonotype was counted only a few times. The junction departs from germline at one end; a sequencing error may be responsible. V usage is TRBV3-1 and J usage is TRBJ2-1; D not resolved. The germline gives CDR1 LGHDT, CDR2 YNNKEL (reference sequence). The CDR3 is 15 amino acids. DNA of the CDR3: TGTGCCAGCAGCCAAGACAGATGGGAAAACAATGAGCAGTGCTTC. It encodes CASSQDRWENNEQCF.

This CDR3 reads CASDLGQCLGNTEAFF. DNA of the CDR3: TGTGCCAGCGACTTGGGACAGTGCCTTGGAAACACTGAAGCTTTCTTT. J is TRBJ1-1 and V is TRBV6-2 or TRBV6-3; 7 nucleotides match TRBD1. V was pared by 8 bases and J by 2 bases, with 14 bases of the junction left unmatched. The CDR3 extends over 16 amino acids. From germline, CDR1 is MNHEY and CDR2 SVGEGT.

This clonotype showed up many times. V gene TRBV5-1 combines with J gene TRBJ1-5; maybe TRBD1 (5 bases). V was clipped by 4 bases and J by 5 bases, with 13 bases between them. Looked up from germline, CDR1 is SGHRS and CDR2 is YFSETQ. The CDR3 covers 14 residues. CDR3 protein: CASSPRPGDQPQHF. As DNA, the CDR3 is TGCGCCAGCAGCCCCCGACCGGGGGATCAGCCCCAGCATTTT. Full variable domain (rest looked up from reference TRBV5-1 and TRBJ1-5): KAGVTQTPRYLIKTRGQQVTLSCSPISGHRSVSWYQQTPGQGLQFLFEYFSETQRNKGNFPGRFSGRQFSNSRSEMNVSTLELGDSALYLCASSPRPGDQPQHFGDGTRLSIL.

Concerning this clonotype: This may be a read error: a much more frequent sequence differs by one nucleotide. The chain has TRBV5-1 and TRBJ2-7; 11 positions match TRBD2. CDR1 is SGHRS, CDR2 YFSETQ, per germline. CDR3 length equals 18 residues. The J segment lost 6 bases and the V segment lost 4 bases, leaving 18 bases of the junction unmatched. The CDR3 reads CASSLGKGLAGNTCEQYF. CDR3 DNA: TGCGCCAGCAGCCTCGGAAAAGGACTAGCGGGCAATACCTGCGAGCAGTACTTC.

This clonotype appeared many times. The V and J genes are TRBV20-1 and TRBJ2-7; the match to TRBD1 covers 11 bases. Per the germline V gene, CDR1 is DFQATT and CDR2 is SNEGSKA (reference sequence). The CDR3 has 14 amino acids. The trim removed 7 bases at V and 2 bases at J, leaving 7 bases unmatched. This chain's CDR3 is CSEESGQGAYEQYF. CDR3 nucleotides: TGCAGTGAGGAGTCGGGACAGGGGGCCTACGAGCAGTACTTC.

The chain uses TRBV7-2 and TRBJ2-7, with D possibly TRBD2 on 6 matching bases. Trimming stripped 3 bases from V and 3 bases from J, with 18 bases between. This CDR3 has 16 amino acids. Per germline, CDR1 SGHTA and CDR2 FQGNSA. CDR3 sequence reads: CASSFKVYGGYYEQYF. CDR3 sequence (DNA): TGTGCCAGCAGCTTCAAGGTTTACGGGGGATACTACGAGCAGTACTTC.